This entry lists 29 T cell receptor beta chains sequenced from one sample in a study of shared clonotypes between healthy human individuals. Assay: immunoSEQ multiplex PCR; the TCRdb copy retains only in-frame clones and omits some. The table shows about 1 million clones, with about four fifths occurring only once. Sequencing input: memory CD4+ T cells from PBMCs. As to subset: CD45RA-negative fraction. Receptors were obtained from a young man in good health. Some clones in this sample may be carry-over from other donors' samples.

The chain has TRBV7-3 and TRBJ2-2; D unresolved. The CDR3 consists of 14 residues. Trimming took off 6 bases at V and 0 bases at J, with 8 bases between the two ends. The germline V gene encodes CDR1 SGHTA and CDR2 FQGTGA. Written as DNA, the CDR3 is TGTGCCAGCAGTCAGGTCGCGAACACCGGGGAGCTGTTTTTT. This sequence encodes CASSQVANTGELFF.

Many counts were recorded for this clone. V usage is TRBV19 and J usage is TRBJ2-5; no clear D. This CDR3 is built from 12 residues. Germline CDR1 reads LNHDA; CDR2 reads SQIVND (reference sequence). V dropped 5 bases and J dropped 9 bases, with 13 bases sitting between them. The CDR3 bases are TGTGCCAGTAGTCCGTGGGCTGGGGCCCAGTACTTC. It yields the protein CASSPWAGAQYF.

Comments on this clone: Other nucleotide sequences from this sample produce the same CDR3. This sequence joins TRBV5-1 and TRBJ1-5; 10 bases agree with TRBD1. This CDR3 spans 14 amino acids. J gave up 5 bases and V 3 bases, and 2 bases lay outside the gene matches. Germline assignment: CDR1 SGHRS and CDR2 YFSETQ. In DNA form, the CDR3 reads TGCGCCAGCAGCTCTGGACAGGGGGATCAGCCCCAGCATTTT. Amino acid sequence: CASSSGQGDQPQHF.

This clone was seen a handful of times. The chain has TRBV14 and TRBJ1-1; no firm D call. The V gene lost 2 bases and the J gene lost 3 bases, with 4 bases spanning the gap. The CDR3 is 12 residues long. Germline CDR1 is SGHDN and CDR2 is FVKESK. The CDR3: CASSQTHTEAFF. DNA of the CDR3: TGTGCCAGCAGCCAAACGCACACTGAAGCTTTCTTT.

The chain employs TRBV7-9 and TRBJ2-1; D tentatively reads TRBD1 or TRBD2 (6 bases each). This CDR3 has 16 residues. V was shortened by 2 bases and J by 2 bases, with 13 bases between the two germline ends. Per the germline V gene, CDR1 is SEHNR and CDR2 is FQNEAQ (reference sequence). The CDR3 DNA is TGTGCCAGCAGCTTAACCCTTGGGGGGCCCTACAATGAGCAGTTCTTC. Translating it yields CASSLTLGGPYNEQFF.

The chain couples TRBV6-5 to TRBJ1-5; D is possibly TRBD1 (6 bases). CDR1 is MNHEY and CDR2 is SVGAGI in the germline V gene. The CDR3 length is 16 residues. The V and J ends lost 4 bases and 7 bases respectively, with 20 bases between them. In DNA, the CDR3 is TGTGCCAGCAGTTCACTTACAGGGACCCCTGGCCAGCCCCAGCATTTT. Translating gives CASSSLTGTPGQPQHF.

The chain uses TRBV6-4 and TRBJ2-1; D unclear. Per the germline V gene, CDR1 is MRHNA and CDR2 is SNTAGT. This CDR3 has 12 amino acids. The V end was cut by 1 base, the J end by 6 bases, with 4 bases between. For the CDR3, the DNA is TGTGCCAGCAGTGACTACCGCAATGAGCAGTTCTTC. It codes for CASSDYRNEQFF.

This clone occurred a few times. The chain recombines TRBV2 with TRBJ1-1; maybe TRBD1 (5 bases). Germline lookup yields CDR1 SNHLY and CDR2 FYNNEI. V lost 4 bases and J lost 11, with 14 bases in between. This CDR3 is 12 amino acids long. CDR3: CASSGGGPRAFF. In DNA form, the CDR3 reads TGTGCCAGCAGTGGGGGGGGTCCCAGGGCTTTCTTT.

The rearrangement uses TRBV28 and TRBJ2-7; a weak D match, TRBD2 (6 bases). The germline V and J ends were trimmed by 5 bases and 5 bases, with 19 bases remaining between them. CDR3 size: 15 residues. From germline, CDR1 is MDHEN and CDR2 SYDVKM. This chain's CDR3 is CASSVPGLSWDEQYF. The CDR3 nucleotides are TGTGCCAGCAGTGTCCCGGGACTCAGTTGGGACGAGCAGTACTTC. Supplemented by reference TRBV28 and TRBJ2-7, the full variable domain reads DVKVTQSSRYLVKRTGEKVFLECVQDMDHENMFWYRQDPGLGLRLIYFSYDVKMKEKGDIPEGYSVSREKKERFSLILESASTNQTSMYLCASSVPGLSWDEQYFGPGTRLTVT.

The chain employs TRBV9 and TRBJ1-3; 9 bases line up with TRBD1. The ends lost 3 bases at V and 3 bases at J; junction bases unmatched: 7. The CDR3 length is 16 residues. Per the germline V gene, CDR1 is SGDLS and CDR2 is YYNGEE. The CDR3 sequence is CASSALGQGSGNTIYF. The CDR3 coding sequence is TGTGCCAGCAGCGCGTTGGGACAGGGTAGTGGAAACACCATATATTTT.

Remarks on this clone: Other DNA sequences in this sample translate to the same CDR3. The chain carries TRBV2 and TRBJ1-5, with D perhaps matching TRBD1 (6 bases). Trimming stripped 3 bases from V and 4 bases from J, with 7 bases between. This CDR3 contains 13 residues. The germline V gene encodes CDR1 SNHLY and CDR2 FYNNEI. CDR3 sequence: CASSEGQNQPQHF. For the CDR3, the DNA is TGTGCCAGCAGTGAGGGACAAAATCAGCCCCAGCATTTT.

This sequence joins TRBV5-1 and TRBJ2-5, with 13 bases matching TRBD2. The length of the CDR3 is 16 residues. The germline CDR1 and CDR2 sequences are SGHRS and YFSETQ. Germline trimming cut 3 bases from V and 4 bases from J; bases unmatched to any gene: 6. CDR3 loop: CASSSSGLAGTETQYF. The CDR3 nucleotides are TGCGCCAGCAGCTCTTCGGGACTAGCGGGAACAGAGACCCAGTACTTC.

This clone appeared a single time. J is TRBJ2-1 and V is TRBV11-3; D may be TRBD2 (6 bases). CDR1 SGHNT and CDR2 YENEEA come from the germline V gene. This CDR3 contains 15 residues. V lost 3 bases and J 7 bases, leaving 16 bases between the germline ends. The CDR3 nucleotides read TGTGCCAGCAGCTTCCGGGCCGGAGGGGAGAATGAGCAGTTCTTC. Its translation: CASSFRAGGENEQFF.

The chain recombines TRBV23-1 with TRBJ2-7; 8 nucleotides match TRBD2. TRBV23-1 is an ORF; its function is uncertain. With 8 bases clipped from V and 2 bases from J, the junction kept 14 bases outside the gene matches. The CDR3 is 16 residues long. As DNA, the CDR3 is TGCGCCAGCTCCTTAGCGGGGAGGTTTGGAGCCTACGAGCAGTACTTC. It yields the protein CASSLAGRFGAYEQYF.

The chain couples TRBV18 to TRBJ2-7, with unresolved D. Germline CDR1 reads KGHSH; CDR2 reads LQKENI. This CDR3 contains 15 residues. V gave up 3 bases and J gave up 3 bases, with 15 bases separating them. The CDR3 loop is CASSPLDALHYEQYF. DNA for the CDR3: TGTGCCAGCTCACCGCTGGATGCATTACACTACGAGCAGTACTTC.

The chain has TRBV6-6 and TRBJ2-5, with TRBD1 matching 12 bases. This CDR3 is built from 16 residues. V lost 2 bases and J lost 5; bases outside the gene matches: 6. Per the germline V gene, CDR1 is MNHNY and CDR2 is SVGAGI (reference sequence). The CDR3 loop is CASSYGTGGVSETQYF. The CDR3 region has the DNA TGTGCCAGCAGTTACGGGACAGGGGGCGTATCGGAGACCCAGTACTTC.

This clone has just one count. The V and J genes are TRBV10-3 and TRBJ1-3; D gene unclear. Germline CDR1 ENHRY, CDR2 SYGVKD. CDR3 length equals 11 residues. Deletions cut 6 bases from V and 0 bases from J, with 0 bases between. DNA for the CDR3: TGTGCCATCAGCTCTGGAAACACCATATATTTT. This encodes CAISSGNTIYF.

The chain is built from TRBV9 and TRBJ1-3, with a weak D call TRBD1 (5 bases). The CDR3 spans 16 residues. CDR1 and CDR2 from the germline V gene are SGDLS and YYNGEE. Between the trimmed V and J ends, which lost 0 bases and 0 bases, there was a span of 10 bases. The CDR3 region is CASSVALDNSGNTIYF. The DNA for the CDR3 is TGTGCCAGCAGCGTAGCCTTGGACAACTCTGGAAACACCATATATTTT.

The rearrangement links TRBV1 to TRBJ2-3; the D call TRBD2 from the table was never checked on the DNA. TRBV1 is a pseudogene segment. This CDR3 spans 18 amino acids. CDR3 in DNA: TGCACCAGCAGCCCCACCCCCGGTGGTAGCGGTAGCACAGATACGCAGTATTTT. Amino acids: CTSSPTPGGSGSTDTQYF.

The rearrangement uses TRBV28 and TRBJ2-1, with TRBD1 matching 9 bases. Germline V CDR1 and CDR2: MDHEN, SYDVKM. V lost 7 bases, J lost 3 bases, and 16 bases stayed unmatched. This CDR3 is 18 amino acids long. The CDR3 sequence: CASTPARSGQGYYNEQFF. As DNA, the CDR3 is TGTGCCAGCACCCCAGCCCGCTCGGGACAGGGATACTACAATGAGCAGTTCTTC.

The chain carries TRBV5-5 and TRBJ2-7; 8 bases are a match to TRBD1. Per the germline V gene, CDR1 is SGHKS and CDR2 is YYEKEE (reference sequence). The V gene end was trimmed by 3 bases and the J gene end by 3 bases; junction bases not matched to a gene: 11. The CDR3 covers 16 residues. DNA for the CDR3: TGTGCCAGCAGCTCCTCCCCGGAGACAGGGGACTACGAGCAGTACTTC. This codes for CASSSSPETGDYEQYF.

The chain uses TRBV5-1 and TRBJ2-7; a possible D gene is TRBD1 (6 bases). V lost 4 bases to trimming and J lost 7 bases, with 15 bases between them. The germline gives CDR1 SGHRS, CDR2 YFSETQ. CDR3 size: 13 residues. In DNA form, the CDR3 reads TGCGCCAGCAGCCTCTACAGGGAAGGAGAGCAGTACTTC. Residues: CASSLYREGEQYF.

This chain joins TRBV5-3 and TRBJ1-1, with D possibly matching TRBD1 (5 bases). TRBV5-3 is an open reading frame whose function is uncertain. Trimming removed 9 bases from V and 2 bases from J, with 14 bases in between. This CDR3 has 13 amino acids. CDR3 protein: CAIWDLPNTEAFF. Written as DNA, the CDR3 is TGTGCCATCTGGGACCTACCCAACACTGAAGCTTTCTTT.

The CDR3 spells CASRPGAVQETQYF. The CDR3 DNA reads TGTGCCAGCCGGCCAGGGGCGGTCCAAGAGACCCAGTACTTC. The chain combines TRBV6-1 with TRBJ2-5, with D maybe TRBD1 (6 bases). In germline, CDR1 is MNHNS, CDR2 SASEGT. CDR3 size: 14 residues. The V end lost 8 bases, the J end lost 1 base, and 14 bases lay between the germline ends.

This clone was seen many times. The chain recombines TRBV2 with TRBJ2-6; TRBD2 is a possible D gene (5 bases). Germline V CDR1 and CDR2: SNHLY, FYNNEI. The CDR3 totals 16 residues. Trimming shortened V by 7 bases and J by 0 bases, and 13 bases separated the two germline ends. CDR3 DNA sequence: TGTGCCAGCAACGGAGGCTCCTACTCTGGGGCCAACGTCCTGACTTTC. Translation gives CASNGGSYSGANVLTF.

This chain connects TRBV27 to TRBJ1-2; 8 bases agree with TRBD1. V lost 1 base and J lost 0; bases outside the gene matches: 4. Germline CDR1 reads MNHEY; CDR2 reads SMNVEV (reference sequence). The CDR3 is made up of 16 amino acids. CDR3 region: CASSLFGTGPNYGYTF. The CDR3 DNA sequence: TGTGCCAGCAGTTTATTCGGGACAGGACCTAACTATGGCTACACCTTC.

The chain employs TRBV2 and TRBJ2-7, with D possibly being TRBD2 (5 bases). Germline V lookup: CDR1 SNHLY, CDR2 FYNNEI. Trimming cost V 6 bases and J 1 base, with 10 bases left between them. The CDR3 runs to 13 residues. The CDR3 spells CASRRALSYEQYF. The CDR3 bases are TGTGCCAGCAGGCGGGCACTATCCTACGAGCAGTACTTC.

Turning to this clone: Possible read error: a much larger clone is one base away. Additional DNA sequences in this sample encode the identical CDR3. The V call is TRBV11-2, the J call TRBJ2-7; no definite D call. V was clipped by 4 bases and J by 0 bases, with 1 base between them. The V gene's germline CDR1 is SGHAT and CDR2 FQNNGV. The CDR3 is 11 residues long. CDR3 residues: CASSSSYEQYF. The CDR3 nucleotides read TGTGCCAGCAGCTCCTCCTACGAGCAGTACTTC. The full variable domain, completed using reference TRBV11-2 and TRBJ2-7, is EAGVAQSPRYKIIEKRQSVAFWCNPISGHATLYWYQQILGQGPKLLIQFQNNGVVDDSQLPKDRFSAERLKGVDSTLKIQPAKLEDSAVYLCASSSSYEQYFGPGTRLTVT.

The table lists this clone with a few counts. V and J are TRBV5-6 and TRBJ2-4, with D unresolved. Germline CDR1 and CDR2: SGHDT and YYEEEE. Trimming took 0 bases from V and 1 from J, leaving 5 bases between them. The CDR3 runs 14 residues. DNA for the CDR3: TGTGCCAGCAGCTTGGACGTTGCCAAAAACATTCAGTACTTC. Amino acid sequence: CASSLDVAKNIQYF.